This T cell receptor (beta chain) was recovered during a study of T cell responses to AZD1222 COVID-19 vaccine. The germline V gene has CDR1 MDHEN and CDR2 SYDVKM. V gave up 5 bases and J gave up 4 bases, with 14 bases separating them. The CDR3 has 15 residues. The protocol was immunoSEQ multiplex PCR, while the TCRdb copy is restricted to in-frame clones and leaves out a portion. The data hold 100,000 to 150,000 clones, with more than 85% observed a single time. The receptor's source is an adult who received the AZD1222 COVID-19 vaccine. The material sequenced was peripheral blood, taken 28 days after the second AZD1222 dose. V and J are TRBV28 and TRBJ2-2; D ambiguous. The CDR3 nucleotides read TGTGCCAGCAGTCAACAAGCCCGACCCACCGGGGAGCTGTTTTTT. Its translation is CASSQQARPTGELFF.